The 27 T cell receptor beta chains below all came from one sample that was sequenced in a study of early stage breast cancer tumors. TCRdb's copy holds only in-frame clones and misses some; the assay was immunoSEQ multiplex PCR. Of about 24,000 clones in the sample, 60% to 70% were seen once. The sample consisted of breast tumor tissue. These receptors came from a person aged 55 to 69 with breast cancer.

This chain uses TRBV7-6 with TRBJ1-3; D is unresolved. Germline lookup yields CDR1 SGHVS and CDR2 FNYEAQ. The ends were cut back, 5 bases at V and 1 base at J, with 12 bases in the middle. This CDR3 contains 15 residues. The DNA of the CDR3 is TGTGCCAGCAGCCCCGAGTTCGTTTCTGGAAACACCATATATTTT. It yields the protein CASSPEFVSGNTIYF.

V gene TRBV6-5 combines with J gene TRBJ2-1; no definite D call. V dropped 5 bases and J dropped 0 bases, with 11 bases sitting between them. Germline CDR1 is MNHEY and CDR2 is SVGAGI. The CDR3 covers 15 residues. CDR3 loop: CASSRQLSSYNEQFF. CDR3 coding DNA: TGTGCCAGCAGTCGCCAACTGAGCTCCTACAATGAGCAGTTCTTC.

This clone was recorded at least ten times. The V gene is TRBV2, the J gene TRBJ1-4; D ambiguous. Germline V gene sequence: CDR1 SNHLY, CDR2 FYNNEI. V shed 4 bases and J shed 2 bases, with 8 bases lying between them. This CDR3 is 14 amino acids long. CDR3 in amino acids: CASSGWETNEKLFF. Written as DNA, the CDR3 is TGTGCCAGCAGTGGTTGGGAGACTAATGAAAAACTGTTTTTT.

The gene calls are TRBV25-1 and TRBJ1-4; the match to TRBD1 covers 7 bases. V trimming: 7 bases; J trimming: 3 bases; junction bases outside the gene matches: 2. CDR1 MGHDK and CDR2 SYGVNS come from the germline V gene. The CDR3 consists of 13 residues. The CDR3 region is CASMQGANEKLFF. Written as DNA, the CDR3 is TGTGCCAGCATGCAGGGGGCTAATGAAAAACTGTTTTTT.

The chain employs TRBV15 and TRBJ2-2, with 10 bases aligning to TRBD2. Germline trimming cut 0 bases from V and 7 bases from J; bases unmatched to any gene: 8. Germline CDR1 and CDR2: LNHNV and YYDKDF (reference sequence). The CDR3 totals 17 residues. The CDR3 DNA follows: TGTGCCACCAGCAGAGATTGGGCTAGCGGGAGAGGCGGGGAGCTGTTTTTT. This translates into CATSRDWASGRGGELFF.

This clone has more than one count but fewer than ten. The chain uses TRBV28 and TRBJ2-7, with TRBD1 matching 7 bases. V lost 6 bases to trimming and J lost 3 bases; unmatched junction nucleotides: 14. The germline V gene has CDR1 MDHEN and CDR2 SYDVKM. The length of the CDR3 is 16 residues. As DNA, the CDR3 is TGTGCCAGCAGCCCTCCTAGGGGGCCCGGGTTCTACGAGCAGTACTTC. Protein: CASSPPRGPGFYEQYF.

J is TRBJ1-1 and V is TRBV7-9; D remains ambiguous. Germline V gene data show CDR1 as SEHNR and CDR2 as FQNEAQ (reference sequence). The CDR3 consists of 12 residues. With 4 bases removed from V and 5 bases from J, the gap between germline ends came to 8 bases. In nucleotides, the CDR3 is TGTGCCAGCAGCTGGACTGGGACTGAAGCTTTCTTT. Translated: CASSWTGTEAFF.

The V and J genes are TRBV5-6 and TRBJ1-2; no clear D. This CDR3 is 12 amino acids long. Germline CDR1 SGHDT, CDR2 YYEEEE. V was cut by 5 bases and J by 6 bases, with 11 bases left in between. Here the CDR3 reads CASSPGLDGYTF. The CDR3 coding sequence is TGTGCCAGCAGTCCCGGACTGGATGGCTACACCTTC.

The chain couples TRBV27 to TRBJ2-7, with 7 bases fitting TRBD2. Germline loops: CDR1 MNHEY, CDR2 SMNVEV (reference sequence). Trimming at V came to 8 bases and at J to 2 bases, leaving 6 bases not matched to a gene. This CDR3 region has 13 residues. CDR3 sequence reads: CASWIAGTYEQYF. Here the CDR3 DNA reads TGTGCCAGCTGGATAGCGGGTACCTACGAGCAGTACTTC.

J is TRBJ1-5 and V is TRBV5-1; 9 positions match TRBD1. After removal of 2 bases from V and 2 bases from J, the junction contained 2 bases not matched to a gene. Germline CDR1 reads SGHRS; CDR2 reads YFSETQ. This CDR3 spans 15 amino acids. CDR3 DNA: TGCGCCAGCAGCTTTGGGGACAGGGGCAATCAGCCCCAGCATTTT. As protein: CASSFGDRGNQPQHF.

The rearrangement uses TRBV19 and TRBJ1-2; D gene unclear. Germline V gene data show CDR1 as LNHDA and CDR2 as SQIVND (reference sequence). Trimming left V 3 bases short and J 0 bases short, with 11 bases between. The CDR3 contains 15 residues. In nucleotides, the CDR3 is TGTGCCAGTAGTATTCTTTCGTCAGCTAACTATGGCTACACCTTC. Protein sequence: CASSILSSANYGYTF.

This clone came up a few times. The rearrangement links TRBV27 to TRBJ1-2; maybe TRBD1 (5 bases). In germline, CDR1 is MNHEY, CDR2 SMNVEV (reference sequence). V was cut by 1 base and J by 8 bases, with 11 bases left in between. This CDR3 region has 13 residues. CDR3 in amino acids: CASSLLGVGGYTF. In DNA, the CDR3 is TGTGCCAGCAGTTTATTAGGGGTTGGAGGCTACACCTTC.

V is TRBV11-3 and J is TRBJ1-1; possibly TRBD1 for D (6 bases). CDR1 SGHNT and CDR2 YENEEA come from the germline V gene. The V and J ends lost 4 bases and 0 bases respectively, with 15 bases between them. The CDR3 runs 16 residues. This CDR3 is CASSSGGPGLNTEAFF. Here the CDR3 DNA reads TGTGCCAGCAGCTCCGGGGGGCCAGGGTTGAACACTGAAGCTTTCTTT.

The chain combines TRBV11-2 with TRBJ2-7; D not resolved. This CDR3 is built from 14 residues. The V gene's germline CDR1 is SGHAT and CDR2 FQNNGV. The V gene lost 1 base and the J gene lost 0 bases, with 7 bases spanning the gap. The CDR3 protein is CASSLAPVSYEQYF. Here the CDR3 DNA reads TGTGCCAGCAGCTTAGCCCCAGTCTCCTACGAGCAGTACTTC.

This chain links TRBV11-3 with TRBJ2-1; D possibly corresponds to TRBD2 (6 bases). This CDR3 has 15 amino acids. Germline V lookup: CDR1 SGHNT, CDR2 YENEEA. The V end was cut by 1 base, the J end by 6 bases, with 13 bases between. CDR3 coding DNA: TGTGCCAGCAGCTTAGGGAGGGCGGGCCCCAATGAGCAGTTCTTC. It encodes CASSLGRAGPNEQFF. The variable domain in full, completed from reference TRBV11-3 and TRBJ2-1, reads EAGVVQSPRYKIIEKKQPVAFWCNPISGHNTLYWYLQNLGQGPELLIRYENEEAVDDSQLPKDRFSAERLKGVDSTLKIQPAELGDSAVYLCASSLGRAGPNEQFFGPGTRLTVL.

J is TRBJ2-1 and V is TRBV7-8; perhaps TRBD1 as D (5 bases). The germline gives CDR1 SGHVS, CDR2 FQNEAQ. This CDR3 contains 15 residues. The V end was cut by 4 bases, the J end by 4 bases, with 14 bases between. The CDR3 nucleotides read TGTGCCAGCAGCTCCCAGGCCCAGGGATACAATGAGCAGTTCTTC. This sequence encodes CASSSQAQGYNEQFF. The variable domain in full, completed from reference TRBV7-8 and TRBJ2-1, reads GAGVSQSPRYKVAKRGQDVALRCDPISGHVSLFWYQQALGQGPEFLTYFQNEAQLDKSGLPSDRFFAERPEGSVSTLKIQRTQQEDSAVYLCASSSQAQGYNEQFFGPGTRLTVL.

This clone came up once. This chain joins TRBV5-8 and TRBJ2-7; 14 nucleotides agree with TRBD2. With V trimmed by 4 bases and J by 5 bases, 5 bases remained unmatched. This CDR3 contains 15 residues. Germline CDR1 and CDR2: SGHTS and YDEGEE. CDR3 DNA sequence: TGTGCCAGCAGCCGCGGGACTAGCGGGAGCCACGAGCAGTACTTC. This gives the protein CASSRGTSGSHEQYF. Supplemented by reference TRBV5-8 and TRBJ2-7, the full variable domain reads EAGVTQSPTHLIKTRGQQATLRCSPISGHTSVYWYQQALGLGLQFLLWYDEGEERNRGNFPPRFSGRQFPNYSSELNVNALELEDSALYLCASSRGTSGSHEQYFGPGTRLTVT.

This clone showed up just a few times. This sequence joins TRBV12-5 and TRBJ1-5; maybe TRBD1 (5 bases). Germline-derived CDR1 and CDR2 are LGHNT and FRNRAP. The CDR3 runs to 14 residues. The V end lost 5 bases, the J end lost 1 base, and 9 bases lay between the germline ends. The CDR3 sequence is CASGLTASNQPQHF. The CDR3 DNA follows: TGTGCTAGTGGTCTGACAGCCAGCAATCAGCCCCAGCATTTT.

This CDR3 is CASSLGYSRQYF. In DNA form, the CDR3 reads TGTGCCAGCAGCTTAGGATACAGCAGACAGTACTTC. The chain is built from TRBV11-2 and TRBJ2-7; D ambiguous. Germline assignment: CDR1 SGHAT and CDR2 FQNNGV. The CDR3 loop spans 12 amino acids. V lost 1 base, J lost 10 bases, and 11 bases lay in between.

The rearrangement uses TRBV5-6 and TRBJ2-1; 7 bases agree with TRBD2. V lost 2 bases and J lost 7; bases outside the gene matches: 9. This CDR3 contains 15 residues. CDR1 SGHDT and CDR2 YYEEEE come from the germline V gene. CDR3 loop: CASSFLASGANEQFF. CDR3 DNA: TGTGCCAGCAGCTTTCTGGCTAGCGGAGCGAATGAGCAGTTCTTC.

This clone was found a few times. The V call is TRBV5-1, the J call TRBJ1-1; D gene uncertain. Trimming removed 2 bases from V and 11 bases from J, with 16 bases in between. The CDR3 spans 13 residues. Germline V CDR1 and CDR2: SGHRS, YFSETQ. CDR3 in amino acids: CASSLGGIVGAFF. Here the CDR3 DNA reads TGCGCCAGCAGCTTAGGCGGCATAGTCGGGGCTTTCTTT.

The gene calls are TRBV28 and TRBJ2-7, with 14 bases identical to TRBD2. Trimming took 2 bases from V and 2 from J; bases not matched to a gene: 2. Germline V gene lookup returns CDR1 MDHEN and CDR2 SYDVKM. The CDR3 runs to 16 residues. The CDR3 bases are TGTGCCAGCAGTTTAGGACTAGCGGGAGGAGCCTACGAGCAGTACTTC. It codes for CASSLGLAGGAYEQYF.

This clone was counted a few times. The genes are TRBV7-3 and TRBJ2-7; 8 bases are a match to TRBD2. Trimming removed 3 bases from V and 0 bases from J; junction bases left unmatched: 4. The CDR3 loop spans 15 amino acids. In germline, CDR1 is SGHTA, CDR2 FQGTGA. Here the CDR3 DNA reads TGTGCCAGCAGCTTGACGGGAGGGAACTCCTACGAGCAGTACTTC. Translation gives CASSLTGGNSYEQYF.

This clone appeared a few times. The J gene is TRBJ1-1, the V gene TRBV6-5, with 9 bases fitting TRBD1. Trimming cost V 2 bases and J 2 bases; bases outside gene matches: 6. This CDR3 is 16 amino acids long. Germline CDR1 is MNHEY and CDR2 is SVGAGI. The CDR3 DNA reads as TGTGCCAGCAGTTACCGAAACACAGGGGGCAACACTGAAGCTTTCTTT. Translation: CASSYRNTGGNTEAFF.

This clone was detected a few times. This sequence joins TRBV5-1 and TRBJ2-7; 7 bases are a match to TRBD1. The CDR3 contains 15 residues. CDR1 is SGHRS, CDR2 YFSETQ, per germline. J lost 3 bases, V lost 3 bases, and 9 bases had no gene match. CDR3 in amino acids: CASSWDETGNYEQYF. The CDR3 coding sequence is TGCGCCAGCAGCTGGGATGAGACAGGGAACTACGAGCAGTACTTC.

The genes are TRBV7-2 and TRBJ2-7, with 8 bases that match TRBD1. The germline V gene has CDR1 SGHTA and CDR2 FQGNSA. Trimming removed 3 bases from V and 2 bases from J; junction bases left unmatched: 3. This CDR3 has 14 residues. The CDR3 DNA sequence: TGTGCCAGCAGCTTCGGACAGGGAACCTACGAGCAGTACTTC. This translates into CASSFGQGTYEQYF.

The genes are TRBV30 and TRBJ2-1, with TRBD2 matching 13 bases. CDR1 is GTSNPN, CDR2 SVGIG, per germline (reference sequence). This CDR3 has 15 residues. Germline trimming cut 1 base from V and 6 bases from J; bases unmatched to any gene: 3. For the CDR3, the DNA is TGTGCCTGGAGTGCGGGACTAGCGGGACCCAATGAGCAGTTCTTC. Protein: CAWSAGLAGPNEQFF.